These T cell receptor beta chains were read from a single sample in a study of blood T cell repertoires in COVID-19. Profiling relied on immunoSEQ multiplex PCR, and the TCRdb table lists in-frame clones only, not all of them. The data contain around 620,000 clones, 90% of them singletons. Sequenced: peripheral blood. The receptors derive from a woman younger than 35 with acute or convalescent COVID-19. CDR3s include the opening cysteine and the closing phenylalanine or tryptophan. A D gene is named only where the DNA matches it firmly. Clone sizes are given selectively: once, few, many, or a class where the clone is expanded.

j_call	d_call	clone_size	v_call	cdr3_nt	cdr3_aa
TRBJ2-1	TRBD2	-	TRBV29-1	TGCAGCGCCGACAGAGCGGGGGGGCTTGAGCAGTTCTTC	CSADRAGGLEQFF
TRBJ1-1	-	-	TRBV7-2	TGTGCCAGCACCCAACGAACAGGGCAATTGACTGGAAACACTGAAGCTTTCTTT	CASTQRTGQLTGNTEAFF
TRBJ2-5	TRBD1	-	TRBV29-1	TGCAGCGTTTCGGGACAGGGGAACGGGGAGACCCAGTACTTC	CSVSGQGNGETQYF
TRBJ1-3	-	-	TRBV9	TGTGCCAGCAGCACAAATGGAAACACCATATATTTT	CASSTNGNTIYF
TRBJ2-6	TRBD1	-	TRBV7-9	TGTGCCAGCAGATGGGGACAGGGGGGAACTGGGGCCAACGTCCTGACTTTC	CASRWGQGGTGANVLTF
TRBJ2-1	TRBD1	once	TRBV5-4	TGTGCCACCCGACAGGGCTCGGGGGAGCAGTTCTTC	CATRQGSGEQFF
TRBJ1-2	TRBD1	-	TRBV7-2	TGTGCCAGCAGCCCACCGGACAGGTTCTATGGCTACACCTTC	CASSPPDRFYGYTF
TRBJ2-3	-	-	TRBV6-4	TGTGCCAGCAGTGACGAGCTTTTCACAGATACGCAGTATTTT	CASSDELFTDTQYF
TRBJ1-1	-	-	TRBV6-5	TGTGCCAGCACCCCTGATGCGGTGAACACTGAAGCTTTCTTT	CASTPDAVNTEAFF
TRBJ1-1	TRBD1	-	TRBV6-2/TRBV6-3	TGTGCCAGCAGTTACCTACAGGGGGGGACTGAAGCTTTCTTT	CASSYLQGGTEAFF
TRBJ2-1	TRBD2	-	TRBV19	TGTGCCAGTAGTAGATCAGCGGGGGACAATGAGCAGTTCTTC	CASSRSAGDNEQFF
TRBJ2-2	TRBD2	-	TRBV9	TGTGCCAGCAGCGTATCACTAGCGGACACCGGGGAGCTGTTTTTT	CASSVSLADTGELFF
TRBJ2-3	TRBD2	-	TRBV3-1/TRBV3-2	TGTGCCAGCAGCCGTAGCGGGGGGCCGATCACAGATACGCAGTATTTT	CASSRSGGPITDTQYF
TRBJ1-1	-	-	TRBV24-1	TGTGCCACCAGTGATCCTAAATTCACTGAAGCTTTCTTT	CATSDPKFTEAFF
TRBJ1-5	-	-	TRBV4-3	TGCGCCAGCAGTCAACAGGTCAATCAGCCCCAGCATTTT	CASSQQVNQPQHF
TRBJ1-5	-	-	TRBV9	TGTGCCAGCAGCGTAGATGGTGGGGCGAGCCAACATTTT	CASSVDGGASQHF
TRBJ2-7	TRBD1	-	TRBV7-9	TGTGCCAGCAGCTTAAGCCCAGGGGGTCACTACGAGCAGTACTTC	CASSLSPGGHYEQYF
TRBJ1-2	-	once	TRBV6-5	TGTGCCAGCAGGCGAACAGGGATAGACTATGGCTACACCTTC	CASRRTGIDYGYTF
TRBJ1-4	-	-	TRBV3-1/TRBV3-2	TGTGCCAGCAGCCAATCTAGGGGGACAACTAATGAAAAACTGTTTTTT	CASSQSRGTTNEKLFF
TRBJ1-1	-	-	TRBV25-1	TGTGCCAGCGCAAGTTCATGGGCGTACACTGAAGCTTTCTTT	CASASSWAYTEAFF
TRBJ1-2	-	few	TRBV6-1	TGTGCCAGCAGTGATCGGGGTTGGGGAACTAACTATGGCTACACCTTC	CASSDRGWGTNYGYTF
TRBJ2-6	TRBD1	few	TRBV3-1/TRBV3-2	TGTGCCAGCAGCCGAGGGACAGAGTGGGCCAACGTCCTGACTTTC	CASSRGTEWANVLTF
TRBJ2-3	TRBD2	few	TRBV6-4	TGTGCCAGCAGTGACAGCGGGGGGGCCACAGATACGCAGTATTTT	CASSDSGGATDTQYF
TRBJ2-6	-	-	TRBV7-2	TGTGCCAGCAGCACAGGGTTCTCAGGGGCCAACGTCCTGACTTTC	CASSTGFSGANVLTF
TRBJ1-4	-	-	TRBV14	TGTGCCAGCAGCCAACATCAGGGGCGCACCAATGAAAAACTGTTTTTT	CASSQHQGRTNEKLFF
TRBJ1-2	-	-	TRBV6-5	TGTGCCAGCAGTCCCGGGTCCAACTATGGCTACACCTTC	CASSPGSNYGYTF
TRBJ2-3	TRBD1	-	TRBV7-2	TGTGCCAGCAGCTGGGGACAGGGAACGGGAGATACGCAGTATTTT	CASSWGQGTGDTQYF
TRBJ2-3	-	-	TRBV30	TGTGCCTGGAGTGTGCGGGGCACAGATACGCAGTATTTT	CAWSVRGTDTQYF
TRBJ1-1	-	-	TRBV4-1	TGCGCCAGCAGCCGGCGACAGGCCGGCGACACTGAAGCTTTCTTT	CASSRRQAGDTEAFF
TRBJ2-7	TRBD2	-	TRBV12-3/TRBV12-4	TGTGCCAGCAGCCATAGCGGGGGGGGCGAGCAGTACTTC	CASSHSGGGEQYF
TRBJ1-2	-	-	TRBV7-2	TGTGCCAGCAGCCCACCCTGGGCAAAGGGGGATGGCTACACCTTC	CASSPPWAKGDGYTF
TRBJ2-7	TRBD1	-	TRBV6-6	TGTGCCAGCAGGTTGACAGGGAAGGGGGTGGGGGAGCAGTACTTC	CASRLTGKGVGEQYF
TRBJ1-3	-	-	TRBV6-5	TGTGCCAGCATCCAGGGGAGAAACACCATATATTTT	CASIQGRNTIYF
TRBJ1-2	TRBD1	-	TRBV5-1	TGCGCCAGCAGCTGGAACGGACAGGGGGTTCCCTATGGCTACACCTTC	CASSWNGQGVPYGYTF
TRBJ1-5	-	-	TRBV7-2	TGTGCCAGCAGCTTAGCCAACCCCCGGGTCATCAATCAGCCCCAGCATTTT	CASSLANPRVINQPQHF
TRBJ1-4	-	-	TRBV3-1/TRBV3-2	TGTGCCAGCAGCCTGGAAGGGAGACTCGAAAAACTGTTTTTT	CASSLEGRLEKLFF
TRBJ2-1	-	-	TRBV24-1	TGTGCCACCAGTGATCGGAGGGGGGGCTCCTACAATGAGCAGTTCTTC	CATSDRRGGSYNEQFF
TRBJ2-1	TRBD2	-	TRBV4-1	TGCGCCAGCAGCTGGTCGCGGATGGCTAGCGGGGGGGCTCTCTACAATGAGCAGTTCTTC	CASSWSRMASGGALYNEQFF
TRBJ1-1	-	-	TRBV19	TGTGCCAGTAGCACCACGGGGGGGTTCGGCACTGAAGCTTTCTTT	CASSTTGGFGTEAFF
TRBJ2-7	TRBD1	-	TRBV5-1	TGCGCCAGCAGCTCTACCGGACAGGAACCTTACGAGCAGTACTTC	CASSSTGQEPYEQYF
TRBJ2-1	TRBD2	-	TRBV5-1	TGCGCCAGCAGCCCGGGGGGAGGGAGATACAATGAGCAGTTCTTC	CASSPGGGRYNEQFF
TRBJ1-2	-	-	TRBV5-1	TGCGCCAGCAGCCATACAGGGTACGCGGACTATGGCTACACCTTC	CASSHTGYADYGYTF
TRBJ2-5	TRBD2	few	TRBV6-1	TGTGCCAGCAGTGAATGGACTAGCGGGGTTGGTGGGGAGACCCAGTACTTC	CASSEWTSGVGGETQYF
TRBJ1-2	-	-	TRBV27	TGTGCCAGCAGTTTATCGTTAACAGGGTTTGGCTACACCTTC	CASSLSLTGFGYTF
TRBJ1-1	-	-	TRBV18	TGTGCCAGCTCACCACCGGCGACAGAAGCTTTCTTT	CASSPPATEAFF
TRBJ1-6	TRBD1	once	TRBV11-2	TGTGCCAGCAGCTCCCCCCGGACAGGGGTTAGTTCACCCCTCCACTTT	CASSSPRTGVSSPLHF
TRBJ1-1	-	-	TRBV19	TGTGCCAGTCGGGTAAACCCCAACACTGAAGCTTTCTTT	CASRVNPNTEAFF
TRBJ2-7	TRBD2	-	TRBV13	TGTGCCAGCAGCCCCCGGCGGGGGGAGGTGCAGTACTTC	CASSPRRGEVQYF
TRBJ2-3	TRBD1	-	TRBV4-3	TGCGCCAGCAGCCCGCGTCCCCAATCAGGGGGCGTCACAGATACGCAGTATTTT	CASSPRPQSGGVTDTQYF
TRBJ2-3	-	-	TRBV21-1	TGTGCCAGCAGCAAGGTCACTAGCGGGGGGCAGGATATAACTAGCACAGATACGCAGTATTTT	CASSKVTSGGQDITSTDTQYF
TRBJ1-2	-	once	TRBV6-1	TGTGCCAGCAGTGAAAGCGGATCTGGCTACACCTTC	CASSESGSGYTF
TRBJ2-3	-	-	TRBV5-4	TGTGCCAGCAGCTTGAGGCGGGGCCTGCCAGGGGATACGCAGTATTTT	CASSLRRGLPGDTQYF
TRBJ1-1	TRBD1	-	TRBV27	TGTGCCAGCACTAGATGGGGGGACAGATTGAACACTGAAGCTTTCTTT	CASTRWGDRLNTEAFF